Below, 15 T cell receptor beta chains from the same sample are listed, as sequenced in a study of cytomegalovirus exposure and HLA in healthy donors. Sequenced by immunoSEQ multiplex PCR; TCRdb stores in-frame clones only, minus some. The profile covers 85,000 to 120,000 clones, with about 87% appearing a single time and roughly 2% taken by the ten largest. The specimen was PBMCs. These receptors came from a woman between 18 and 29 years old in good health and CMV-seropositive.

This chain links TRBV6-5 with TRBJ2-7, with a weak D call TRBD1 (6 bases). Germline-derived CDR1 and CDR2 are MNHEY and SVGAGI. The CDR3 has 14 residues. Trimming stripped 5 bases from V and 3 bases from J, with 14 bases between. The CDR3 here is CASSAGVGRYEQYV. The CDR3 nucleotides read TGTGCCAGCAGTGCAGGGGTTGGTCGCTACGAGCAGTACGTC.

The V gene is TRBV4-1, the J gene TRBJ1-4; D gene uncertain. This CDR3 spans 14 amino acids. CDR1 and CDR2 from the germline V gene are MGHRA and YSYEKL. The V end lost 5 bases, the J end lost 0 bases, and 7 bases lay between the germline ends. The DNA for the CDR3 is TGCGCCAGCAGCGTAGAAGCAACTAATGAAAAACTGTTTTTT. This codes for CASSVEATNEKLFF.

The genes are TRBV7-8 and TRBJ1-1; D not resolved. The CDR3 loop spans 13 amino acids. The V gene's germline CDR1 is SGHVS and CDR2 FQNEAQ. The V end lost 2 bases, the J end lost 4 bases, and 8 bases lay between the germline ends. The CDR3 coding sequence is TGTGCCAGCAGCTTAATCGGAGGCACTGAAGCTTTCTTT. Its protein product is CASSLIGGTEAFF. Drawing the rest from reference TRBV7-8 and TRBJ1-1, the complete variable domain is GAGVSQSPRYKVAKRGQDVALRCDPISGHVSLFWYQQALGQGPEFLTYFQNEAQLDKSGLPSDRFFAERPEGSVSTLKIQRTQQEDSAVYLCASSLIGGTEAFFGQGTRLTVV.

This CDR3 is CAISSAGASSYNEQFF. The CDR3 DNA sequence: TGTGCCATCAGCTCTGCGGGGGCTAGCTCCTACAATGAGCAGTTCTTC. The gene calls are TRBV10-3 and TRBJ2-1, with D possibly matching TRBD2 (7 bases). Germline-derived CDR1 and CDR2 are ENHRY and SYGVKD. The CDR3 runs to 16 residues. V was pared by 6 bases and J by 0 bases, with 15 bases between.

This rearrangement joins TRBV5-6 to TRBJ1-1; 11 nucleotides match TRBD1. The CDR3 spans 14 residues. V trimming: 3 bases; J trimming: 4 bases; junction bases outside the gene matches: 2. Germline V lookup: CDR1 SGHDT, CDR2 YYEEEE. The CDR3 sequence is CASSWTGGATEAFF. The CDR3 DNA follows: TGTGCCAGCAGCTGGACAGGGGGCGCCACTGAAGCTTTCTTT.

The chain recombines TRBV9 with TRBJ1-5; perhaps TRBD1 as D (5 bases). Germline V gene data show CDR1 as SGDLS and CDR2 as YYNGEE. The V gene lost 1 base and the J gene lost 0 bases, with 17 bases spanning the gap. The CDR3 runs to 18 residues. CDR3 loop: CASSVRGGTPYSNQPQHF. DNA of the CDR3: TGTGCCAGCAGCGTACGGGGAGGGACCCCTTATAGCAATCAGCCCCAGCATTTT.

J is TRBJ2-3 and V is TRBV9, with 9 bases matching TRBD1. The CDR3 runs 14 residues. The junction had 6 bases not matched to a gene; V was cut back by 4 bases and J by 6 bases. CDR1 and CDR2 (germline): SGDLS, YYNGEE. The CDR3: CASSTTQGADTQYF. For the CDR3, the DNA is TGTGCCAGCAGCACGACACAGGGGGCGGATACGCAGTATTTT.

The CDR3 DNA sequence: TGCGCCAGCAGCCACAGGGGGACGGTCAACACCGGGGAGCTGTTTTTT. This encodes CASSHRGTVNTGELFF. The chain couples TRBV4-1 to TRBJ2-2; 7 positions agree with TRBD1. This CDR3 has 16 amino acids. The junction had 6 bases not matched to a gene; V was cut back by 3 bases and J by 2 bases. Germline values: CDR1 MGHRA, CDR2 YSYEKL.

V gene TRBV4-1 combines with J gene TRBJ1-1; D not resolved. This CDR3 is 15 amino acids long. Trimming cost V 3 bases and J 1 base, with 12 bases left between them. Germline values: CDR1 MGHRA, CDR2 YSYEKL. CDR3 coding DNA: TGCGCCAGCAGCCAGGTCCCCCGGGGGAACACTGAAGCTTTCTTT. Protein: CASSQVPRGNTEAFF.

The V gene is TRBV6-6, the J gene TRBJ1-1; D possibly corresponds to TRBD1 (5 bases). V was shortened by 2 bases and J by 8 bases, with 9 bases between the two germline ends. The CDR3 contains 12 residues. Germline CDR1 MNHNY, CDR2 SVGAGI (reference sequence). The CDR3 is CASSYGHPEAFF. CDR3 DNA sequence: TGTGCCAGCAGTTACGGACACCCGGAAGCTTTCTTT.

V and J are TRBV7-2 and TRBJ1-2; D possibly corresponds to TRBD1 (6 bases). V lost 0 bases, J lost 0 bases, and 8 bases lay in between. The CDR3 sequence is 15 residues long. CDR1 SGHTA and CDR2 FQGNSA come from the germline V gene. The CDR3 coding sequence is TGTGCCAGCAGCTTAGCTCCAGGGGCTAACTATGGCTACACCTTC. Translated, it gives CASSLAPGANYGYTF.

The chain combines TRBV5-1 with TRBJ2-1; TRBD1 matches at 9 bases. Trimming at V came to 0 bases and at J to 8 bases, leaving 9 bases not matched to a gene. CDR1 is SGHRS, CDR2 YFSETQ, per germline. The CDR3 consists of 16 residues. Here the CDR3 reads CASSLALGQGNDEQFF. The CDR3 DNA reads TGCGCCAGCAGCTTGGCCCTTGGACAGGGGAACGATGAGCAGTTCTTC. Combining the CDR3 with reference TRBV5-1 and TRBJ2-1 gives the whole variable domain KAGVTQTPRYLIKTRGQQVTLSCSPISGHRSVSWYQQTPGQGLQFLFEYFSETQRNKGNFPGRFSGRQFSNSRSEMNVSTLELGDSALYLCASSLALGQGNDEQFFGPGTRLTVL.

This clone has only one observation. This rearrangement joins TRBV28 to TRBJ2-7; D gene ambiguous. V was clipped by 4 bases and J by 2 bases, with 9 bases between them. Germline V gene sequence: CDR1 MDHEN, CDR2 SYDVKM. This CDR3 contains 13 residues. This CDR3 is CASSSPSTYEQYF. The CDR3 DNA is TGTGCCAGCAGTTCCCCTTCTACCTACGAGCAGTACTTC.

This chain uses TRBV28 with TRBJ1-2, with 10 bases identical to TRBD1. The CDR3 length is 13 residues. V dropped 4 bases and J dropped 7; count of bases not matched to a gene: 3. Germline-derived CDR1 and CDR2 are MDHEN and SYDVKM. The CDR3 nucleotides read TGTGCCAGCAGTTCAGGACAGGGGGGTGGCTACACCTTC. This codes for CASSSGQGGGYTF.

The V gene is TRBV18, the J gene TRBJ2-5, with a possible D match to TRBD2 (7 bases). The ends were cut back, 5 bases at V and 4 bases at J, with 14 bases in the middle. CDR1 and CDR2 from the germline V gene are KGHSH and LQKENI. The CDR3 is 14 residues long. CDR3 sequence: CASSSFGGRETQYF. CDR3 nucleotides: TGTGCCAGCTCATCTTTCGGGGGGCGAGAGACCCAGTACTTC.